The 32 T cell receptor beta chains below were found in one sample sequenced in a study of early T cells in non-severe SARS-CoV-2 infection. MiXCR, applied by TCRdb to the 5' RACE reads, yields one record per CDR3 protein. The sample lists 55,000 or so distinct CDR3 sequences, approximately 6.3% occurring once. The source material was whole blood, sampled at baseline. These TCRs come from an adult who was a healthcare worker with PCR-confirmed SARS-CoV-2 infection or an uninfected control (not recorded which).

There are many counts of this clonotype. J is TRBJ2-5 and V is TRBV11-2, with 11 bases matching TRBD2. The J segment lost 6 bases and the V segment lost 5 bases, leaving 8 bases of the junction unmatched. CDR1 SGHAT and CDR2 FQNNGV come from the germline V gene. This CDR3 has 15 residues. The CDR3 coding sequence is TGTGCCAGCAGCACCCTAGCGGGGGGTTTGAAGACCCAGTACTTC. This encodes CASSTLAGGLKTQYF.

This clonotype appeared a few times. The chain links TRBV6-5 to TRBJ2-1, with unresolved D. In germline, CDR1 is MNHEY, CDR2 SVGAGI. This CDR3 region has 15 residues. V was clipped by 6 bases and J by 2 bases, with 14 bases between them. The CDR3 bases are TGTGCCAGCAGGGAACAGATTGACCCCTACAATGAGCAGTTCTTC. Its protein product is CASREQIDPYNEQFF.

The chain recombines TRBV7-9 with TRBJ2-2; D may be TRBD1 (5 bases). V was clipped by 9 bases and J by 6 bases, with 14 bases between them. Germline CDR1 and CDR2: SEHNR and FQNEAQ (reference sequence). This CDR3 has 13 residues. As DNA, the CDR3 is TGTGCCAGAGGAGACAGAGACCCCGGGGAGCTGTTTTTT. Translated: CARGDRDPGELFF.

This chain joins TRBV7-2 and TRBJ2-2; 10 bases are shared with TRBD2. Germline V gene sequence: CDR1 SGHTA, CDR2 FQGNSA. V trimming: 2 bases; J trimming: 7 bases; junction bases outside the gene matches: 16. The CDR3 totals 19 residues. DNA of the CDR3: TGTGCCAGCAGCTTAAAAGTCCTAGCGGGGGCTCCCCCGAGCGGGGAGCTGTTTTTT. Its protein product is CASSLKVLAGAPPSGELFF.

V gene TRBV25-1 combines with J gene TRBJ2-1; 12 bases agree with TRBD2. With V trimmed by 3 bases and J by 15 bases, 9 bases remained unmatched. The CDR3 length is 14 residues. CDR1 and CDR2 (germline): MGHDK, SYGVNS. The CDR3 region has the DNA TGTGCCAGCAGTGAGTACGGACTAGCGGGGACGCGGTTCTTC. Its translation: CASSEYGLAGTRFF.

A note on this clonotype: A read error may be the cause here, since a much bigger clone is one base away. V usage is TRBV3-1 and J usage is TRBJ2-3, with D possibly TRBD1 on 6 matching bases. Germline CDR1 reads LGHDT; CDR2 reads YNNKEL (reference sequence). V was shortened by 4 bases and J by 0 bases, with 14 bases between the two germline ends. This CDR3 is 16 amino acids long. CDR3 residues: CASSLYGDISTDTQYF. CDR3 DNA sequence: TGTGCCAGCAGCCTTTACGGGGACATCAGCACAGATACGCAGTATTTT.

Many counts were recorded for this clonotype. The chain is built from TRBV12-3 or TRBV12-4 and TRBJ2-7; D gene uncertain. The V end lost 6 bases, the J end lost 4 bases, and 7 bases lay between the germline ends. The CDR3 covers 11 residues. CDR3 region: CASRGLYEQYF. CDR3 coding DNA: TGTGCCAGCAGGGGATTATACGAGCAGTACTTC.

This sequence joins TRBV7-8 and TRBJ2-3; D possibly corresponds to TRBD1 (5 bases). The CDR3 runs to 12 residues. V lost 5 bases to trimming and J lost 10 bases, with 13 bases between them. Germline CDR1 is SGHVS and CDR2 is FQNEAQ. In DNA form, the CDR3 reads TGTGCCAGCAGCCGGCAGGGTAGAGCGCAGTATTTT. Translated, it gives CASSRQGRAQYF.

The chain uses TRBV30 and TRBJ1-6; D uncertain. This CDR3 region has 13 residues. Germline V gene sequence: CDR1 GTSNPN, CDR2 SVGIG (reference sequence). V lost 0 bases and J lost 7, with 7 bases in between. CDR3 coding DNA: TGTGCCTGGAGTGTACTCGTGAATTCACCCCTCCACTTT. It specifies CAWSVLVNSPLHF.

This clonotype has a count of ten or more. V and J are TRBV20-1 and TRBJ2-3, with D tentatively TRBD1 or TRBD2 (5 bases each). Germline CDR1 is DFQATT and CDR2 is SNEGSKA (reference sequence). The V end lost 0 bases, the J end lost 5 bases, and 15 bases lay between the germline ends. The CDR3 is made up of 15 amino acids. CDR3 in DNA: TGCAGTGCTAGAGATCCCGGTAGGGGAGTAGATACGCAGTATTTT. Its translation: CSARDPGRGVDTQYF.

This clonotype was observed many times. The chain links TRBV7-2 to TRBJ1-6; a possible D gene is TRBD1 (6 bases). This CDR3 region has 16 residues. CDR1 and CDR2 from the germline V gene are SGHTA and FQGNSA. The V end lost 5 bases, the J end lost 5 bases, and 16 bases lay between the germline ends. The CDR3 spells CASSPWGGAHNSPLHF. CDR3 in DNA: TGTGCCAGCAGCCCGTGGGGGGGCGCACATAATTCACCCCTCCACTTT. The whole variable domain, remainder taken from reference TRBV7-2 and TRBJ1-6, is GAGVSQSPSNKVTEKGKDVELRCDPISGHTALYWYRQSLGQGLEFLIYFQGNSAPDKSGLPSDRFSAERTGGSVSTLTIQRTQQEDSAVYLCASSPWGGAHNSPLHFGNGTRLTVT.

The sample holds a few counts of this clonotype. CDR3 amino acids: CASSLGATGELFF. The DNA of the CDR3 is TGTGCCAGCAGCTTAGGGGCGACCGGGGAGCTGTTTTTT. V gene TRBV11-2 combines with J gene TRBJ2-2, with no clear D. The CDR3 extends over 13 amino acids. Germline V CDR1 and CDR2: SGHAT, FQNNGV. V was cut by 1 base and J by 5 bases, with 5 bases left in between.

This clonotype was observed at least ten times. V and J are TRBV11-2 and TRBJ1-1, with unresolved D. The germline V gene has CDR1 SGHAT and CDR2 FQNNGV. This CDR3 is 13 amino acids long. V was shortened by 2 bases and J by 4 bases, with 8 bases between the two germline ends. CDR3 DNA: TGTGCCAGCAGCTTATTTCTGGGCACTGAAGCTTTCTTT. Translation: CASSLFLGTEAFF.

V and J are TRBV7-2 and TRBJ2-3; 9 nucleotides match TRBD2. This CDR3 spans 16 amino acids. Germline assignment: CDR1 SGHTA and CDR2 FQGNSA. J lost 5 bases, V lost 6 bases, and 12 bases had no gene match. The CDR3 DNA is TGTGCCAGCAGTCTTAGCAGCGGGGGGTCGATAGATACGCAGTATTTT. Translation: CASSLSSGGSIDTQYF.

This clonotype has ten or more counts. The J gene is TRBJ1-1, the V gene TRBV21-1; TRBD1, the table's D call, lacks a check against the DNA. TRBV21-1 is tagged as a pseudogene. The CDR3 is made up of 13 amino acids. This CDR3 is CASSHGGHTQAFF. The CDR3 nucleotides read TGTGCCAGCAGCCACGGGGGGCATACCCAAGCTTTCTTT.

This clonotype appeared a few times. The V gene is TRBV20-1, the J gene TRBJ2-7; 11 bases align to TRBD2. CDR1 and CDR2 (germline): DFQATT, SNEGSKA (reference sequence). V lost 5 bases, J lost 6 bases, and 12 bases stayed unmatched. The CDR3 totals 15 residues. The chain's CDR3 is CSALGTTSGGVEQYF. CDR3 sequence (DNA): TGCAGTGCTCTAGGCACCACTAGCGGGGGTGTCGAGCAGTACTTC.

This clonotype has a handful of counts. This chain connects TRBV9 to TRBJ2-3, with 7 positions matching TRBD2. V lost 0 bases, J lost 7 bases, and 11 bases stayed unmatched. Germline values: CDR1 SGDLS, CDR2 YYNGEE. The CDR3 is made up of 16 amino acids. The CDR3 DNA follows: TGTGCCAGCAGCGTAGCGGTGGGGGGGAAACTAAATACGCAGTATTTT. Translating it yields CASSVAVGGKLNTQYF.

The rearrangement uses TRBV28 and TRBJ2-7; 8 bases line up with TRBD2. Germline assignment: CDR1 MDHEN and CDR2 SYDVKM. V shed 3 bases and J 7 bases; nucleotides not matched to a gene: 11. The CDR3 consists of 15 residues. DNA of the CDR3: TGTGCCAGCAGTTTCCTGTCTAGCGGGCGACGGGAGCAGTACTTC. It codes for CASSFLSSGRREQYF.

Ten or more counts support this clonotype. The genes are TRBV6-5 and TRBJ2-7; 7 bases are shared with TRBD1. Germline V gene sequence: CDR1 MNHEY, CDR2 SVGAGI. With 4 bases clipped from V and 2 bases from J, the junction kept 5 bases outside the gene matches. CDR3 length: 14 residues. The CDR3 nucleotides are TGTGCCAGCAGTTCCCCCGGGACAGCCTACGAGCAGTACTTC. Translating gives CASSSPGTAYEQYF.

This chain uses TRBV20-1 with TRBJ1-6; maybe TRBD1 (6 bases). This CDR3 comprises 12 residues. The V end lost 2 bases, the J end lost 8 bases, and 7 bases lay between the germline ends. Germline V lookup: CDR1 DFQATT, CDR2 SNEGSKA (reference sequence). This CDR3 reads CSARRTDSPLHF. CDR3 bases: TGCAGTGCTAGAAGGACAGATTCACCCCTCCACTTT.

This clonotype came up a few times. The chain links TRBV29-1 to TRBJ2-4, with unresolved D. The V end lost 6 bases, the J end lost 9 bases, and 18 bases lay between the germline ends. CDR3 length equals 13 residues. Germline loops: CDR1 SQVTM, CDR2 ANQGSEA. CDR3 region: CSVAIEQGVIQYF. The DNA of the CDR3 is TGCAGCGTAGCCATAGAGCAAGGAGTCATTCAGTACTTC.

The V and J genes are TRBV19 and TRBJ2-1, with D perhaps being TRBD1 or TRBD2 (5 bases each). With 6 bases removed from V and 0 bases from J, the gap between germline ends came to 12 bases. This CDR3 has 15 amino acids. In germline, CDR1 is LNHDA, CDR2 SQIVND (reference sequence). CDR3 region: CASSLMGDSYNEQFF. Here the CDR3 DNA reads TGTGCCAGTAGCCTTATGGGGGACTCCTACAATGAGCAGTTCTTC.

The chain joins TRBV29-1 to TRBJ2-1; TRBD2 is a possible D gene (7 bases). The length of the CDR3 is 12 residues. CDR1 is SQVTM and CDR2 is ANQGSEA in the germline V gene. V lost 4 bases and J lost 8, with 12 bases in between. For the CDR3, the DNA is TGCAGCGTTGGGGGCGGGGGCGATGAGCAGTTCTTC. It is translated as CSVGGGGDEQFF.

This clonotype appeared many times. V usage is TRBV20-1 and J usage is TRBJ1-2; D is possibly TRBD1 (5 bases). CDR1 and CDR2 (germline): DFQATT, SNEGSKA (reference sequence). This CDR3 is built from 14 residues. V was shortened by 1 base and J by 1 base, with 10 bases between the two germline ends. As DNA, the CDR3 is TGCAGTGCTAGAGGGGGGAGTAATAACTATGGCTACACCTTC. It translates to CSARGGSNNYGYTF.

This clonotype was seen more than once but under ten times. This chain connects TRBV7-2 to TRBJ2-7, with 13 bases matching TRBD2. Germline CDR1 is SGHTA and CDR2 is FQGNSA. Trimming at V came to 3 bases and at J to 2 bases, leaving 7 bases not matched to a gene. This CDR3 region has 17 residues. CDR3 nucleotides: TGTGCCAGCAGCTTGACTAGCGGGGGGCCTAATCCCTACGAGCAGTACTTC. Protein: CASSLTSGGPNPYEQYF.

This clonotype came up many times. The chain joins TRBV4-2 to TRBJ2-7; TRBD1 matches at 8 bases. J gave up 4 bases and V 3 bases, and 5 bases lay outside the gene matches. The CDR3 has 14 residues. Germline CDR1 and CDR2: LGHNA and YNFKEQ. CDR3 bases: TGTGCCAGCAGCCAGGGACAGGACCTGTACGAGCAGTACTTC. Amino acid sequence: CASSQGQDLYEQYF.

The sample holds a few counts of this clonotype. The gene calls are TRBV20-1 and TRBJ2-3; maybe TRBD1 (6 bases). Germline V lookup: CDR1 DFQATT, CDR2 SNEGSKA (reference sequence). Deletions cut 5 bases from V and 0 bases from J, with 12 bases between. The CDR3 loop spans 14 amino acids. The DNA for the CDR3 is TGCAGTGCTTACAGGGTCGGGAGCACAGATACGCAGTATTTT. Protein: CSAYRVGSTDTQYF.

The chain has TRBV6-2 or TRBV6-3 and TRBJ2-6, with D possibly matching TRBD2 (6 bases). V was cut by 2 bases and J by 0 bases, with 11 bases left in between. From germline, CDR1 is MNHEY and CDR2 SVGEGT. The CDR3 is made up of 17 amino acids. The CDR3 nucleotides are TGTGCCAGCAGTTACGACCTCGGGGGCTCTGGGGCCAACGTCCTGACTTTC. It codes for CASSYDLGGSGANVLTF.

This clonotype has only a few counts. The V call is TRBV4-3, the J call TRBJ1-3; D ambiguous. Germline CDR1 and CDR2: LGHNA and YSLEER. The V end was cut by 0 bases, the J end by 0 bases, with 9 bases between. This CDR3 has 16 residues. The CDR3 nucleotides are TGCGCCAGCAGCCAAGATTTCGGCAGCTCTGGAAACACCATATATTTT. This gives the protein CASSQDFGSSGNTIYF.

This clonotype was counted ten times or more. The rearrangement links TRBV13 to TRBJ1-2; TRBD1 matches 9 bases. Germline trimming cut 3 bases from V and 4 bases from J; bases unmatched to any gene: 6. CDR1 PRHDT and CDR2 FYEKMQ come from the germline V gene (reference sequence). The CDR3 spans 15 residues. The CDR3 region has the DNA TGTGCCAGCAGCTTTAGGACAGGGGCCATCTATGGCTACACCTTC. As protein: CASSFRTGAIYGYTF.

This clonotype was seen ten or more times. V usage is TRBV14 and J usage is TRBJ2-7; 8 nucleotides match TRBD1. This CDR3 spans 13 amino acids. Germline CDR1 is SGHDN and CDR2 is FVKESK. Losses at the gene ends were 10 bases for V and 4 bases for J; bases not matched to a gene: 9. The CDR3 sequence: CATRLTGEYEQYF. The CDR3 bases are TGTGCCACTAGACTGACAGGGGAATACGAGCAGTACTTC.

This clonotype has at least ten counts. V and J are TRBV7-6 and TRBJ2-7, with 8 bases aligning to TRBD1. The CDR3 runs to 16 residues. Germline V lookup: CDR1 SGHVS, CDR2 FNYEAQ. V lost 5 bases, J lost 6 bases, and 15 bases stayed unmatched. CDR3 protein: CASSLRTGTGPSEQYF. For the CDR3, the DNA is TGTGCCAGCAGCCTCCGAACCGGGACAGGACCCTCCGAGCAGTACTTC.